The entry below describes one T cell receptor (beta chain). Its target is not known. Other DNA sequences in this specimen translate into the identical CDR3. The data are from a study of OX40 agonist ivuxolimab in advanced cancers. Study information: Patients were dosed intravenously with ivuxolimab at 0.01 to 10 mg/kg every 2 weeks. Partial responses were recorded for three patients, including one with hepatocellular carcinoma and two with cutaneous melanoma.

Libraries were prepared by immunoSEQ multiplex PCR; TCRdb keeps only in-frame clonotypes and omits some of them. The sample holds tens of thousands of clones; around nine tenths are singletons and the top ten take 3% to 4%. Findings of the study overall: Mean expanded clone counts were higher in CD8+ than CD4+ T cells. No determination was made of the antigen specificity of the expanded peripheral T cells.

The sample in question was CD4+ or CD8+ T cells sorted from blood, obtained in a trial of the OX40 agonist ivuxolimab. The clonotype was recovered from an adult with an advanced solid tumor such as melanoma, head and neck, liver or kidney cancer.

CDR3: CASSYLAGGITDTQYF. The CDR3 nucleotides are TGTGCCAGCAGCTACCTAGCGGGAGGGATCACAGATACGCAGTATTTT. The chain couples TRBV12-1 to TRBJ2-3; the table's D gene call, TRBD2, was not cross checked with the DNA. TRBV12-1 is labeled a pseudogene. This CDR3 has 16 amino acids.